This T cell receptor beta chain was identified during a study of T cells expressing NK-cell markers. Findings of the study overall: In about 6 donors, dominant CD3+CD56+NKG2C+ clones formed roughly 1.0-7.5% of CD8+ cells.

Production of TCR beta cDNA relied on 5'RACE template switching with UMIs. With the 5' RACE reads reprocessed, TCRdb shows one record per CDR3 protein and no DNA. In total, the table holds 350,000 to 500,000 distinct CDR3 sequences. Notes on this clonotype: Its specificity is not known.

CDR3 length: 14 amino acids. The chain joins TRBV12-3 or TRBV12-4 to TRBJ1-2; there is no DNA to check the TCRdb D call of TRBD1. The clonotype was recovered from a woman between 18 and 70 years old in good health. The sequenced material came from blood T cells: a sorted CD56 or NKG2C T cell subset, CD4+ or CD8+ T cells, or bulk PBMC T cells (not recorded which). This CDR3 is CASSPRTINYGYTF.